This is a list of T cell receptor beta chains from one sample in a study of metastatic and nonmetastatic thyroid tumors. TCRdb redid the clone calls on the PCR reads using MiXCR. This table has 25,000 to 35,000 clones, roughly 19% appearing once. The source material was blood. These receptors came from a female donor with papillary thyroid cancer or a benign thyroid nodule (not recorded which). Some clones in this sample may be carry-over from other donors' samples. CDR3s include the opening cysteine and the closing phenylalanine or tryptophan. The order of the fields is J gene, clone size, V gene, D gene, CDR3 protein, CDR3 DNA. A D gene is named only where the DNA matches it firmly. The size field is filled for only some rows; it gives once, few, many or a size class.

>TRBJ1-3|many|TRBV3-1|-
CASSPRKVLSGNTIYF
TGTGCCAGCAGCCCGAGAAAAGTTCTCTCTGGAAACACCATATATTTT
>TRBJ2-7|-|TRBV2|TRBD2
CASRGLAGVYEEYF
TGTGCCAGCAGAGGACTAGCGGGGGTCTACGAAGAGTACTTC
>TRBJ2-1|many|TRBV7-9|-
CASSFRTYNEQFF
TGTGCCAGCAGCTTTCGGACATACAATGAGCAGTTCTTC
>TRBJ2-1|many|TRBV5-4|-
CASSLRRASSYNEQFF
TGTGCCAGCAGCCTACGGCGGGCGAGCTCCTACAATGAGCAGTTCTTC
>TRBJ2-7|many|TRBV10-3|-
CATATVTYEQYF
TGTGCCACCGCGACAGTTACCTACGAGCAGTACTTC
>TRBJ1-6|-|TRBV7-9|TRBD1
CASSLRQGWNSPLHF
TGTGCCAGCAGCTTAAGACAGGGTTGGAATTCACCCCTCCACTTT
>TRBJ2-3|few|TRBV11-1|TRBD2
CVSSLERDSRDTQYF
TGTGTCAGCAGCTTAGAGCGGGACTCGAGGGATACGCAGTATTTT
>TRBJ2-3|medium-sized|TRBV6-1|TRBD1
CASIRQGVVADTQYF
TGTGCCAGCATAAGACAGGGAGTAGTGGCAGATACGCAGTATTTT
>TRBJ1-1|many|TRBV7-3|-
CASSLYYNTEAFF
TGTGCCAGCAGCTTATATTATAACACTGAAGCTTTCTTT
>TRBJ1-6|-|TRBV11-2|TRBD1
CASSQMTGRQNSPLHF
TGTGCCAGCAGCCAAATGACAGGGCGACAAAATTCGCCCCTCCACTTT
>TRBJ1-5|many|TRBV2|-
CASMGINQPQHF
TGTGCCAGCATGGGGATTAATCAGCCCCAGCATTTT
>TRBJ1-3|-|TRBV9|-
CASSVASGNTIYF
TGTGCCAGCAGCGTAGCTTCTGGAAACACCATATATTTT
>TRBJ2-7|-|TRBV20-1|-
CSAKSEVVSEQYF
TGCAGTGCTAAATCGGAGGTAGTATCCGAGCAGTACTTC
>TRBJ2-5|many|TRBV24-1|TRBD2
CATSDLIPGGQETQYF
TGTGCCACCAGTGATTTGATTCCGGGGGGGCAAGAGACCCAGTACTTC
>TRBJ1-5|few|TRBV6-1|TRBD1
CASSSRDRGRNQPQHF
TGTGCCAGCAGTAGCCGGGACAGGGGGAGGAATCAGCCCCAGCATTTT
>TRBJ2-7|-|TRBV11-1|TRBD2
CASSYPPGLDLGEQYF
TGTGCCAGCAGCTACCCACCGGGACTAGATTTGGGCGAGCAGTACTTC
>TRBJ2-7|-|TRBV6-9|-
CASSYSAGLRYEQYF
TGTGCCAGCAGTTATAGTGCGGGACTCCGCTACGAGCAGTACTTC
>TRBJ1-5|-|TRBV2|-
CASTRGYSNQPQHF
TGTGCCAGCACCCGGGGATATAGCAATCAGCCCCAGCATTTT
>TRBJ1-2|-|TRBV5-1|-
CASSLQWRVYGYTF
TGCGCCAGTAGCCTACAGTGGAGGGTCTATGGCTACACCTTC
>TRBJ2-2|-|TRBV6-1|-
CASSQAGELFF
TGTGCCAGCAGTCAGGCGGGGGAGCTGTTTTTT
>TRBJ2-3|many|TRBV4-1|TRBD2
CASSQVGPRSGGATDTQYF
TGCGCCAGCAGCCAAGTGGGGCCTAGGAGCGGGGGGGCCACAGATACGCAGTATTTT